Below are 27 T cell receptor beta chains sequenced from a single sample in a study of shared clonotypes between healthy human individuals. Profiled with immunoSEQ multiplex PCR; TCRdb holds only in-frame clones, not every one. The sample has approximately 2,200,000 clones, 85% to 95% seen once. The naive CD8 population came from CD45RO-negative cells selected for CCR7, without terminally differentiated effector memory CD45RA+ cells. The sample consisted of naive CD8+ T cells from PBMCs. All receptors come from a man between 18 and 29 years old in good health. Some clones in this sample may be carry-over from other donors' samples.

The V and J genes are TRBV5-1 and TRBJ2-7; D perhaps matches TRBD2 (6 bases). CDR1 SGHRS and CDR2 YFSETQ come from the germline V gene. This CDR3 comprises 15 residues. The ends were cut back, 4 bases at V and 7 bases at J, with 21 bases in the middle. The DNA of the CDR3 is TGCGCCAGCAGCCCATCATGGGACTTCCAAGGTGAGCAGTACTTC. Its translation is CASSPSWDFQGEQYF.

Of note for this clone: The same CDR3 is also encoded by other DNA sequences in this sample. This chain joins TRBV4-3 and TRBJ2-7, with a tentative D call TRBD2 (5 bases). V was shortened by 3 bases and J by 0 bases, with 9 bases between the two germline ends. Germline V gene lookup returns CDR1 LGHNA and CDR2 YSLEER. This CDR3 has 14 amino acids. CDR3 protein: CASSQSGFSYEQYF. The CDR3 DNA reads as TGCGCCAGCAGCCAGAGCGGATTCTCCTACGAGCAGTACTTC.

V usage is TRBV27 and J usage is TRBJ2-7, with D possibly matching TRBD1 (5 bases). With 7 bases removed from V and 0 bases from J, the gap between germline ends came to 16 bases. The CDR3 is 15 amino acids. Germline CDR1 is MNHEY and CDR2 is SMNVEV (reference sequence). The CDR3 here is CASKLRGFSSYEQYF. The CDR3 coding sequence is TGTGCCAGCAAACTTAGGGGATTTAGCTCCTACGAGCAGTACTTC.

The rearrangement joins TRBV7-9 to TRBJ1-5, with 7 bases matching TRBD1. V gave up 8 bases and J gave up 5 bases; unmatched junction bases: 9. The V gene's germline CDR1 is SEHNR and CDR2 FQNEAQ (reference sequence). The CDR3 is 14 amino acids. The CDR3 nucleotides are TGTGCCAGCCAACAGGGGAATTTCGATCAGCCCCAGCATTTT. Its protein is CASQQGNFDQPQHF.

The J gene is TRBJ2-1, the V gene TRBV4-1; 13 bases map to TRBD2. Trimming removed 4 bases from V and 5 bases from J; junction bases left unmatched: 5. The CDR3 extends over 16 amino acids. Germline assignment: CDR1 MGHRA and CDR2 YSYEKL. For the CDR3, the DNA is TGCGCCAGCAGCCTCACTAGCGGGAGGGTAAACAATGAGCAGTTCTTC. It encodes CASSLTSGRVNNEQFF.

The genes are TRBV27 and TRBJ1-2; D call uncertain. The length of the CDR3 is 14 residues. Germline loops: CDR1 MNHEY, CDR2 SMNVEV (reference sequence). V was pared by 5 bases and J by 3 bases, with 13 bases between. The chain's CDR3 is CASSIGPNYYGYTF. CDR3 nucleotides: TGTGCCAGCAGTATCGGACCGAATTACTATGGCTACACCTTC.

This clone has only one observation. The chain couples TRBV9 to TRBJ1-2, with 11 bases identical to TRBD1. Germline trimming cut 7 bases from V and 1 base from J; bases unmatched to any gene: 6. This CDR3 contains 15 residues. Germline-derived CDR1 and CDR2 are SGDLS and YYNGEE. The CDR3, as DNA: TGTGCCAGCTCTCCCGGGACAGGGGGTAACTATGGCTACACCTTC. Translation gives CASSPGTGGNYGYTF.

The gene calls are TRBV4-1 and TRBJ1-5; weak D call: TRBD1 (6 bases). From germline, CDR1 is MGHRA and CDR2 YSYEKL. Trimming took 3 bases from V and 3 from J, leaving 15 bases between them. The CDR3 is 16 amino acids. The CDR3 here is CASSHVDSPLNQPQHF. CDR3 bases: TGCGCCAGCAGCCACGTGGACAGCCCTCTCAATCAGCCCCAGCATTTT.

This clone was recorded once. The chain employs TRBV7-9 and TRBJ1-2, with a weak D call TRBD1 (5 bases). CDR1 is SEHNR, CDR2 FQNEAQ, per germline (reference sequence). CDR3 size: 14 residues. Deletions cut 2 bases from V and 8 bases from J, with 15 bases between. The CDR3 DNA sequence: TGTGCCAGCAGCTTATCGGATGGGACCCTGGGCTACACCTTC. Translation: CASSLSDGTLGYTF. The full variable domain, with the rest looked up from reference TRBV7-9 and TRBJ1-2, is DTGVSQNPRHKITKRGQNVTFRCDPISEHNRLYWYRQTLGQGPEFLTYFQNEAQLEKSRLLSDRFSAERPKGSFSTLEIQRTEQGDSAMYLCASSLSDGTLGYTFGSGTRLTVV.

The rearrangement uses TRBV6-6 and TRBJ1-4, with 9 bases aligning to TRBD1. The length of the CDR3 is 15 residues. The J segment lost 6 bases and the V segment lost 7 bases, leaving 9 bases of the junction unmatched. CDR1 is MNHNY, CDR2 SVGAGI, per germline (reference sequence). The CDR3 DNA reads TGTGCCAGCACCTCCCCCGGGACAGGGTATGAAAAACTGTTTTTT. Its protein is CASTSPGTGYEKLFF.

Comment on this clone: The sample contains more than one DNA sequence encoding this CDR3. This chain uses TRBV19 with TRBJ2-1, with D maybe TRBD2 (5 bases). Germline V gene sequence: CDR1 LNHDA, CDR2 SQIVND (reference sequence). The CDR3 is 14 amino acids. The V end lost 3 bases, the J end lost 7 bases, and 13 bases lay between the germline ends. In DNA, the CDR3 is TGTGCCAGTAGTATTGGTCTAGCCGTAAATGAGCAGTTCTTC. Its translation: CASSIGLAVNEQFF.

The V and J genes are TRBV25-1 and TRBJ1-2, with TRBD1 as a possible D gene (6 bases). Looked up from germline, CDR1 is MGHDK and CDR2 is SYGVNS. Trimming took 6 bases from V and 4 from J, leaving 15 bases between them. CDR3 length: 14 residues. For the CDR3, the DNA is TGTGCCAGCAGCCCAGTCGGGGGCGCCTATGGCTACACCTTC. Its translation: CASSPVGGAYGYTF.

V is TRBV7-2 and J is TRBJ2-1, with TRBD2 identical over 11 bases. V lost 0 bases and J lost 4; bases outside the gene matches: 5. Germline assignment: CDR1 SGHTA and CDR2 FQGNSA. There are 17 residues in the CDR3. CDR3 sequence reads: CASSLAVASGRYNEQFF. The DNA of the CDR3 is TGTGCCAGCAGCTTAGCCGTGGCTAGCGGGAGGTACAATGAGCAGTTCTTC.

CDR3 bases: TGTGCCAGCAGCGACAGCGGCGGAGGCGCCTACGAGCAGTACTTC. This encodes CASSDSGGGAYEQYF. The chain couples TRBV9 to TRBJ2-7; tentative D call: TRBD2 (5 bases). The CDR3 is made up of 15 amino acids. The germline V gene encodes CDR1 SGDLS and CDR2 YYNGEE. V dropped 3 bases and J dropped 2 bases, with 15 bases sitting between them.

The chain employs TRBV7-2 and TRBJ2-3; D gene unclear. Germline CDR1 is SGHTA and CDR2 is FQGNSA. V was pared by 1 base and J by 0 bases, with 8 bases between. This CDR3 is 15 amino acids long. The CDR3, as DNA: TGTGCCAGCAGCTTAGTGGTAGCAAGCACAGATACGCAGTATTTT. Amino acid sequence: CASSLVVASTDTQYF. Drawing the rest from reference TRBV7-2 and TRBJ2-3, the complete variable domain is GAGVSQSPSNKVTEKGKDVELRCDPISGHTALYWYRQSLGQGLEFLIYFQGNSAPDKSGLPSDRFSAERTGGSVSTLTIQRTQQEDSAVYLCASSLVVASTDTQYFGPGTRLTVL.

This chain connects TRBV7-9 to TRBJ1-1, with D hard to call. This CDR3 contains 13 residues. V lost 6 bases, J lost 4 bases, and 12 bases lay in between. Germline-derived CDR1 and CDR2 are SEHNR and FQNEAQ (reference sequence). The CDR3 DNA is TGTGCCAGCAGACAGTTTGGACCCACTGAAGCTTTCTTT. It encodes CASRQFGPTEAFF.

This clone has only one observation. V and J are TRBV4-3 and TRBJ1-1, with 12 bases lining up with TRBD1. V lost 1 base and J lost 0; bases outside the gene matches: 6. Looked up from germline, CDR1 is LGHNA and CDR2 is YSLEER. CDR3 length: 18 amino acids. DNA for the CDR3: TGCGCCAGCAGCCAAGGGGACAGGGGGCTGATCTTGAACACTGAAGCTTTCTTT. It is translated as CASSQGDRGLILNTEAFF.

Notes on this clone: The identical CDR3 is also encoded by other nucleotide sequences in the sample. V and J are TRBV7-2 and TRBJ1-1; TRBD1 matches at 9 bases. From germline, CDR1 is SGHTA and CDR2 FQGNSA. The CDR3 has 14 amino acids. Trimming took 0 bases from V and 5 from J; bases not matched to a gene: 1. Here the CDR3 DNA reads TGTGCCAGCAGCTTAGCGGGGACAGGGACTGAAGCTTTCTTT. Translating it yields CASSLAGTGTEAFF.

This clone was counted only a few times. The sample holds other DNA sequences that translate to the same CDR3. DNA of the CDR3: TGTGCCAGCAGCGTAGGCGTCACTGAAGCTTTCTTT. It encodes CASSVGVTEAFF. V and J are TRBV9 and TRBJ1-1; D gene ambiguous. Trimming took 0 bases from V and 4 from J, leaving 4 bases between them. The CDR3 is 12 amino acids. CDR1 is SGDLS and CDR2 is YYNGEE in the germline V gene.

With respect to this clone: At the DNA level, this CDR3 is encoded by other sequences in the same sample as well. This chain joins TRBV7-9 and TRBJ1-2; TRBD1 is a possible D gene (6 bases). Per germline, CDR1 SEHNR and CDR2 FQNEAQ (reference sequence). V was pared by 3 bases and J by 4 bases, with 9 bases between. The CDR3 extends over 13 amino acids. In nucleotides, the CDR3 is TGTGCCAGCAGCTTTGGGGGGGCCTATGGCTACACCTTC. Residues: CASSFGGAYGYTF. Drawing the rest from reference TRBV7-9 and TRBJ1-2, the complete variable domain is DTGVSQNPRHKITKRGQNVTFRCDPISEHNRLYWYRQTLGQGPEFLTYFQNEAQLEKSRLLSDRFSAERPKGSFSTLEIQRTEQGDSAMYLCASSFGGAYGYTFGSGTRLTVV.

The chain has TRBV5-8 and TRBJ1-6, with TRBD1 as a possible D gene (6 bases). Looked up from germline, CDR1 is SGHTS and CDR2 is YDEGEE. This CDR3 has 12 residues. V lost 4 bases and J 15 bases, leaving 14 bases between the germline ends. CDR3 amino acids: CASSPGGLRLHF. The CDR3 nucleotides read TGTGCCAGCAGCCCGGGGGGGCTTCGCCTCCACTTT.

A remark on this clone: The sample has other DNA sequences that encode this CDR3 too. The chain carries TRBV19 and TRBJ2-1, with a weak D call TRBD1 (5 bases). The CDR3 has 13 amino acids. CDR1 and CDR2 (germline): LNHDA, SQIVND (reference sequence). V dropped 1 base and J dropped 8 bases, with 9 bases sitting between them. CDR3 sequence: CASSIGGGDEQFF. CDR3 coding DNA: TGTGCCAGTAGTATAGGGGGCGGCGATGAGCAGTTCTTC. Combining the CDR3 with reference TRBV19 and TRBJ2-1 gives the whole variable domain DGGITQSPKYLFRKEGQNVTLSCEQNLNHDAMYWYRQDPGQGLRLIYYSQIVNDFQKGDIAEGYSVSREKKESFPLTVTSAQKNPTAFYLCASSIGGGDEQFFGPGTRLTVL.

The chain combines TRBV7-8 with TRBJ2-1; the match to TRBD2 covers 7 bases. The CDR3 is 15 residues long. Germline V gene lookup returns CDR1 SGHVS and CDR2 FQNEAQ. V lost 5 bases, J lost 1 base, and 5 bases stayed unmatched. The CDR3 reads CASSHGAGSYNEQFF. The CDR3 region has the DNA TGTGCCAGCAGCCATGGAGCGGGATCCTACAATGAGCAGTTCTTC.

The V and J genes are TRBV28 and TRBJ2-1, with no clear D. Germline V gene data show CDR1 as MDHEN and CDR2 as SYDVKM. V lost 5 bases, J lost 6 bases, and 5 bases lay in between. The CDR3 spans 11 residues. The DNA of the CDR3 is TGTGCCAGCAGTGAAGGCAATGAGCAGTTCTTC. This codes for CASSEGNEQFF.

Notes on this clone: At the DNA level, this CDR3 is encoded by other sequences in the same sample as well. The CDR3: CASSLTQGFTDTQYF. CDR3 DNA sequence: TGTGCCAGCAGTTTAACTCAGGGGTTTACAGATACGCAGTATTTT. V usage is TRBV27 and J usage is TRBJ2-3; possible D gene TRBD1, 6 bases. V was pared by 2 bases and J by 3 bases, with 12 bases between. The V gene's germline CDR1 is MNHEY and CDR2 SMNVEV (reference sequence). The CDR3 is made up of 15 amino acids.

In nucleotides, the CDR3 is TGTGCCAGCAGCGTCCAACCGGGGGCCAACACTAACTATGGCTACACCTTC. It codes for CASSVQPGANTNYGYTF. The V call is TRBV7-8, the J call TRBJ1-2; D possibly corresponds to TRBD1 (6 bases). Germline V gene sequence: CDR1 SGHVS, CDR2 FQNEAQ. Between the trimmed V and J ends, which lost 5 bases and 0 bases, there was a span of 19 bases. The CDR3 spans 17 residues.

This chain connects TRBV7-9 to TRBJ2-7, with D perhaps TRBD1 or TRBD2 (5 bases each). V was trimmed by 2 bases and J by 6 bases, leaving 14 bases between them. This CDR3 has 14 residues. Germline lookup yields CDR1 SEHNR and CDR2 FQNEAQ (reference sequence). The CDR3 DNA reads TGTGCCAGCAGCTTACAAGGGACCTCCAGCGAGCAGTACTTC. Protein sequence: CASSLQGTSSEQYF.